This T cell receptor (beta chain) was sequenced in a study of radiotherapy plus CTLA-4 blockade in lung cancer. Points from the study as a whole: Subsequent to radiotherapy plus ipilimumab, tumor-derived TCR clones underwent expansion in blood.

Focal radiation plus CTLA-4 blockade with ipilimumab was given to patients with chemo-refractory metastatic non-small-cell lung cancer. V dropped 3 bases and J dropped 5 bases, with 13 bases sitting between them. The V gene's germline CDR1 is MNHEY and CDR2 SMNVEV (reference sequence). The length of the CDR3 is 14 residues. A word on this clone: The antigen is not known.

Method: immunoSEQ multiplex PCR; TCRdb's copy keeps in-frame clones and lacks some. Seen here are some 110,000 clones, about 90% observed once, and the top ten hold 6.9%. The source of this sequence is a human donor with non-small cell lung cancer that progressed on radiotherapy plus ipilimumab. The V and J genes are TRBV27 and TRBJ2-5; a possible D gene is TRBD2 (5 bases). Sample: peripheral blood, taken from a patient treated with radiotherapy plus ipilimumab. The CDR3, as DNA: TGTGCCAGCAGTTTCGTCGGGGAACGGGAGACCCAGTACTTC. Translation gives CASSFVGERETQYF.